This entry describes one T cell receptor beta chain. The data stem from a study of blood T cell repertoires in COVID-19. At the level of the study: Collection of acute and convalescent COVID-19 samples took place in the United States, Italy and Spain.

Germline V lookup: CDR1 SGHTA, CDR2 FQGNSA. V lost 6 bases to trimming and J lost 10 bases; unmatched junction nucleotides: 21. This CDR3 comprises 16 residues. Source study methods: For nucleated cells, counts were estimated from reference gene primer amplification. The assay was immunoSEQ multiplex PCR, and TCRdb's table has in-frame clones only and misses some. V and J calls and clone size are given by that table; D and trimming were obtained from the DNA. The sample includes about 120,000 clones, approximately 84% seen only once; the top ten take 7.5%. This sequence originates from a man between 70 and 80 years old with active or convalescent COVID-19. J is TRBJ2-7 and V is TRBV7-2; 7 bases line up with TRBD1. The specimen was peripheral blood. CDR3 sequence: CASSERPPGQLKNQYF. The DNA for the CDR3 is TGTGCCAGCAGTGAGAGACCCCCGGGACAGCTGAAAAACCAGTACTTC.